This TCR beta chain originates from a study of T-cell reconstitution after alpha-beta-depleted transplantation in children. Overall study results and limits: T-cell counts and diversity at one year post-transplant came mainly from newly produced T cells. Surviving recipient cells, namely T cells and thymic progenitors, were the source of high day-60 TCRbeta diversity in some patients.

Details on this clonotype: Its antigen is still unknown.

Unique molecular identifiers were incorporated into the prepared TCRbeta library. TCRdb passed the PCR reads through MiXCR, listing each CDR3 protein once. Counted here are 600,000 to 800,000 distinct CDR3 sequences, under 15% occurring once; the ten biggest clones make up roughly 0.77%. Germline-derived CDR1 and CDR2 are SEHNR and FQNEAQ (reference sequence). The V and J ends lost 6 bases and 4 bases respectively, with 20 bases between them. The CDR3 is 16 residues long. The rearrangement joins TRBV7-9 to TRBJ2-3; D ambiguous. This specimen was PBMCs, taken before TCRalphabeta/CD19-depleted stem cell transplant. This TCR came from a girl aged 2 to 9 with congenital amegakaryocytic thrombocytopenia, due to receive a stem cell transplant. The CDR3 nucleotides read TGTGCCAGCAGGTTTCCCATGGGCGTAGGGCCAGATACGCAGTATTTT. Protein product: CASRFPMGVGPDTQYF.